This T cell receptor (beta chain) was found in a study of shared clonotypes between healthy human individuals. At the level of the study: Per-donor plates numbered three CD4 naive, three CD4 memory, two CD8 naive and one CD8 memory. Study-wide results and caveats: The generation probabilities recorded for non-shared clonotypes fell below those of clonotypes shared by all four donors.

Concerning this clone: Its matching antigen is unknown. The sample contains more than one DNA sequence encoding this CDR3.

The germline V gene encodes CDR1 SGDLS and CDR2 YYNGEE. This CDR3 is built from 15 residues. The junction had 3 bases not matched to a gene; V was cut back by 0 bases and J by 3 bases. Repertoires were generated with immunoSEQ multiplex PCR, while TCRdb's copy carries only in-frame clones and drops some. The data show over a million clones, approximately 70% seen once. This clonotype was sampled from a man in his late teens or twenties in good health. Sequenced input: memory CD4+ T cells sorted from blood. The subset: CD45RA-negative fraction. This chain uses TRBV9 with TRBJ2-7, with TRBD2 matching 10 bases. CDR3 protein: CASSVGGTSVYEQYF. CDR3 in DNA: TGTGCCAGCAGCGTAGGTGGGACTAGCGTCTACGAGCAGTACTTC.